The clone carrying this T cell receptor beta chain was seen at least ten times. Its matching antigen is unknown. The roughly 19-33 mg bulk tissue piece was not sorted before simultaneous RNA and DNA extraction. Patients showed chronic HBV infection and an absence of prior treatment. Using a constant-region primer together with ProtoScript II reverse transcriptase, TCR beta cDNA was made from 500 ng of total RNA. Construction of TCR beta libraries relied on three successive nested multiplex PCR rounds employing slightly modified ARM-PCR. TRBV1-TRBV30 forward and Cbeta reverse primers drove the first two approximately 10-cycle rounds. MiXCR, applied by TCRdb to the multiplex PCR reads, yields one record per CDR3 protein. The data contain around 80,000 distinct CDR3 sequences, under 75% of them seen just once; the ten biggest clones take up approximately 26%. The record originates from a study of tumor-infiltrating lymphocytes in primary liver carcinoma. Study in general: Both sexes were represented among patients, who were 30 to 69 years old. Study conclusions and caveats: Relative to blood, tumors carried a significantly larger fraction of the repertoire in their top 250 clones (p = 0.039).

This CDR3 spans 13 amino acids. Germline CDR1 and CDR2: WNHNN and SYGVQD (reference sequence). V was cut by 0 bases and J by 4 bases, with 7 bases left in between. Material: tumor-adjacent normal liver tissue. The chain uses TRBV10-1 and TRBJ2-7; no clear D gene. The clonotype was recovered from a man aged 40-49 years with primary liver carcinoma and hepatitis B virus infection. The CDR3 nucleotides read TGCGCCAGCAGTGAGTCGGGTGTGTACGAGCAGTACTTC. Encoded protein: CASSESGVYEQYF.